These 27 T cell receptor beta chains came from one sample sequenced in a study of T cell changes during pregnancy in multiple sclerosis. Profiled with immunoSEQ multiplex PCR; TCRdb holds only in-frame clones, not every one. The sample has tens of thousands of clones, approximately 90% seen once. The source was CD8+ T cells from peripheral blood mononuclear cells, collected in the first trimester of pregnancy. These TCRs come from a female donor with multiple sclerosis, enrolled in a pregnancy study.

This rearrangement joins TRBV21-1 to TRBJ2-7; the D call TRBD1 from the table was never checked on the DNA. TRBV21-1 has pseudogene status. This CDR3 comprises 15 residues. For the CDR3, the DNA is TGTGCCAGCAGCAATCGGGACAGCACTGGAAGTGAGCAGTACTTC. It encodes CASSNRDSTGSEQYF.

This clone was picked up a small number of times. This rearrangement joins TRBV7-9 to TRBJ1-1, with 7 nucleotides matching TRBD1. Germline assignment: CDR1 SEHNR and CDR2 FQNEAQ (reference sequence). This CDR3 contains 11 residues. The junction had 3 bases not matched to a gene; V was cut back by 4 bases and J by 10 bases. The CDR3 DNA reads TGTGCCAGCAGCTCACAGGGGAGAGCTTTCTTT. Translated, it gives CASSSQGRAFF.

This clone was seen only once. The chain is built from TRBV6-5 and TRBJ2-7; tentatively, D is TRBD1 (6 bases). The CDR3 runs to 14 residues. Per germline, CDR1 MNHEY and CDR2 SVGAGI. V lost 4 bases, J lost 3 bases, and 13 bases lay in between. The CDR3 DNA reads TGTGCCAGCAGTTCGCATTGGACAGACTACGAGCAGTACTTC. Its protein product is CASSSHWTDYEQYF.

The V and J genes are TRBV6-5 and TRBJ2-7; the match to TRBD2 covers 10 bases. From germline, CDR1 is MNHEY and CDR2 SVGAGI. The CDR3 is 14 residues long. Trimming took 5 bases from V and 4 from J; bases not matched to a gene: 5. CDR3 sequence: CASSAGTSDYEQYF. In DNA, the CDR3 is TGTGCCAGCAGTGCCGGGACTAGCGATTACGAGCAGTACTTC.

The V and J genes are TRBV19 and TRBJ2-7, with D tentatively TRBD2 (5 bases). Trimming shortened V by 4 bases and J by 3 bases, and 7 bases separated the two germline ends. From germline, CDR1 is LNHDA and CDR2 SQIVND (reference sequence). The CDR3 consists of 12 residues. The CDR3 DNA follows: TGTGCCAGTAGTACACTAGACTACGAGCAGTACTTC. This encodes CASSTLDYEQYF.

The chain links TRBV6-6 to TRBJ2-7, with D possibly TRBD1 on 6 matching bases. The V end was cut by 5 bases, the J end by 4 bases, with 12 bases between. This CDR3 is 13 amino acids long. Germline V gene data show CDR1 as MNHNY and CDR2 as SVGAGI (reference sequence). CDR3 DNA sequence: TGTGCCAGCAGTCCCCGGGACAATTACGAGCAGTACTTC. The encoded protein is CASSPRDNYEQYF.

This clone came up once. V and J are TRBV2 and TRBJ2-2; D possibly corresponds to TRBD1 (6 bases). The CDR3 is 17 amino acids. Germline V gene lookup returns CDR1 SNHLY and CDR2 FYNNEI. The V end was cut by 6 bases, the J end by 2 bases, with 19 bases between. The CDR3 nucleotides read TGTGCCAGCAGCCCATGGGCCTCGGGACAAAACACCGGGGAGCTGTTTTTT. It yields the protein CASSPWASGQNTGELFF. Complete variable domain (other parts from reference TRBV2 and TRBJ2-2): EPEVTQTPSHQVTQMGQEVILRCVPISNHLYFYWYRQILGQKVEFLVSFYNNEISEKSEIFDDQFSVERPDGSNFTLKIRSTKLEDSAMYFCASSPWASGQNTGELFFGEGSRLTVL.

The chain has TRBV7-9 and TRBJ2-1; 9 bases fit TRBD2. Germline trimming cut 3 bases from V and 0 bases from J; bases unmatched to any gene: 3. Germline loops: CDR1 SEHNR, CDR2 FQNEAQ (reference sequence). The CDR3 has 16 residues. CDR3 in DNA: TGTGCCAGCAGCTTTGCTAGCGGGACCTCCTACAATGAGCAGTTCTTC. It is translated as CASSFASGTSYNEQFF. The whole variable domain, remainder taken from reference TRBV7-9 and TRBJ2-1, is DTGVSQNPRHKITKRGQNVTFRCDPISEHNRLYWYRQTLGQGPEFLTYFQNEAQLEKSRLLSDRFSAERPKGSFSTLEIQRTEQGDSAMYLCASSFASGTSYNEQFFGPGTRLTVL.

The CDR3 spells CASSSGVSYEQYF. The DNA for the CDR3 is TGTGCCAGCTCTAGCGGGGTTTCCTACGAGCAGTACTTC. The rearrangement joins TRBV27 to TRBJ2-7; 9 nucleotides line up with TRBD2. CDR1 and CDR2 (germline): MNHEY, SMNVEV (reference sequence). This CDR3 contains 13 residues. Unmatched junction bases numbered 3, after V lost 8 bases and J lost 1 base.

The CDR3 region is CASSDFKAGGETQYF. The CDR3 bases are TGTGCCAGCAGCGATTTTAAAGCGGGAGGGGAGACCCAGTACTTC. The rearrangement uses TRBV9 and TRBJ2-5, with TRBD2 identical over 10 bases. The CDR3 sequence is 15 residues long. CDR1 is SGDLS, CDR2 YYNGEE, per germline. V lost 3 bases and J lost 5; bases outside the gene matches: 7.

The V call is TRBV4-3, the J call TRBJ2-7, with D maybe TRBD1 (6 bases). CDR3 length equals 17 residues. Germline CDR1 and CDR2: LGHNA and YSLEER. Trimming took off 3 bases at V and 2 bases at J, with 20 bases between the two ends. In DNA, the CDR3 is TGCGCCAGCAGCCATTTCCGCCCGGGGACATTGCCCTACGAGCAGTACTTC. Its protein is CASSHFRPGTLPYEQYF.

This clone was seen only once. J is TRBJ2-1 and V is TRBV2; 8 bases align to TRBD1. The ends lost 8 bases at V and 5 bases at J; junction bases unmatched: 5. This CDR3 is built from 13 residues. Germline CDR1 and CDR2: SNHLY and FYNNEI. The CDR3 protein is CASRGQGNNEQFF. In DNA, the CDR3 is TGTGCCAGCCGTGGACAGGGAAACAATGAGCAGTTCTTC.

This sequence joins TRBV4-1 and TRBJ2-7; D not certain. Trimming removed 1 base from V and 5 bases from J, with 12 bases in between. The CDR3 extends over 14 amino acids. Germline CDR1 is MGHRA and CDR2 is YSYEKL. This chain's CDR3 is CASSQARRLDEQYF. The CDR3 nucleotides are TGCGCCAGCAGCCAAGCCCGGAGACTGGACGAGCAGTACTTC.

This chain connects TRBV5-1 to TRBJ2-5; D perhaps matches TRBD1 (5 bases). The CDR3 runs 13 residues. Germline CDR1 and CDR2: SGHRS and YFSETQ. The V end was cut by 1 base, the J end by 5 bases, with 9 bases between. Here the CDR3 DNA reads TGCGCCAGCAGCTTGTGGTCAGGGGAGACCCAGTACTTC. This encodes CASSLWSGETQYF.

The V call is TRBV5-8, the J call TRBJ2-7, with a possible D match to TRBD1 (5 bases). Trimming stripped 4 bases from V and 3 bases from J, with 11 bases between. The CDR3 covers 13 residues. Germline-derived CDR1 and CDR2 are SGHTS and YDEGEE. The CDR3 loop is CASSPVQGYEQYF. DNA for the CDR3: TGTGCCAGCAGCCCTGTCCAGGGCTACGAGCAGTACTTC. Combining the CDR3 with reference TRBV5-8 and TRBJ2-7 gives the whole variable domain EAGVTQSPTHLIKTRGQQATLRCSPISGHTSVYWYQQALGLGLQFLLWYDEGEERNRGNFPPRFSGRQFPNYSSELNVNALELEDSALYLCASSPVQGYEQYFGPGTRLTVT.

The chain combines TRBV27 with TRBJ2-7; TRBD1 agrees at 7 bases. Per germline, CDR1 MNHEY and CDR2 SMNVEV (reference sequence). The junction had 10 bases not matched to a gene; V was cut back by 4 bases and J by 4 bases. The CDR3 spans 15 residues. CDR3 nucleotides: TGTGCCAGCAGTTCCAGACAGGGAAGGCCTTACGAGCAGTACTTC. Translation gives CASSSRQGRPYEQYF.

This chain connects TRBV7-9 to TRBJ2-2; 16 nucleotides agree with TRBD2. The CDR3 sequence is 19 residues long. Germline assignment: CDR1 SEHNR and CDR2 FQNEAQ (reference sequence). V was pared by 5 bases and J by 1 base, with 7 bases of the junction left unmatched. CDR3 sequence reads: CASSTGGLAGGQNTGELFF. CDR3 DNA: TGTGCCAGCAGCACCGGGGGACTAGCGGGAGGGCAGAACACCGGGGAGCTGTTTTTT.

The CDR3 bases are TGTGCCAGCAGCTTAAGGCCGGGGGGGTACTTCGAGCAGTACTTC. This sequence encodes CASSLRPGGYFEQYF. V gene TRBV7-6 combines with J gene TRBJ2-7; TRBD2 aligns across 8 bases. J was trimmed by 6 bases and V by 2 bases; bases with no gene match: 9. The CDR3 spans 15 residues. The germline V gene has CDR1 SGHVS and CDR2 FNYEAQ.

This chain connects TRBV6-5 to TRBJ2-7; the match to TRBD2 covers 10 bases. Germline assignment: CDR1 MNHEY and CDR2 SVGAGI. This CDR3 is built from 16 residues. The V and J ends lost 2 bases and 3 bases, in that order; junction bases with no gene match: 7. CDR3 DNA: TGTGCCAGCAGTTACCTGACTAGCGGGCGAGTCTACGAGCAGTACTTC. Encoded protein: CASSYLTSGRVYEQYF.

The rearrangement uses TRBV19 and TRBJ2-7; D is ambiguous. Germline V gene data show CDR1 as LNHDA and CDR2 as SQIVND (reference sequence). V was pared by 3 bases and J by 3 bases, with 12 bases between. The CDR3 sequence is 14 residues long. The CDR3 here is CASSMVAGNYEQYF. CDR3 nucleotide sequence: TGTGCCAGTAGTATGGTGGCTGGTAACTACGAGCAGTACTTC.

This clone was observed a single time. The chain recombines TRBV27 with TRBJ2-1; 8 positions agree with TRBD1. CDR3 length equals 15 residues. Germline CDR1 is MNHEY and CDR2 is SMNVEV (reference sequence). Unmatched junction bases numbered 8, after V lost 4 bases and J lost 6 bases. This CDR3 reads CASSSHRDRFNEQFF. In DNA, the CDR3 is TGTGCCAGCAGTTCCCACCGGGACAGGTTCAATGAGCAGTTCTTC.

This chain joins TRBV7-8 and TRBJ2-5, with D perhaps TRBD2 (6 bases). The V and J ends lost 5 bases and 5 bases respectively, with 12 bases between them. CDR3 length: 13 residues. The germline V gene has CDR1 SGHVS and CDR2 FQNEAQ. The CDR3 here is CASSRGFGETQYF. CDR3 bases: TGTGCCAGCAGCCGGGGGTTCGGGGAGACCCAGTACTTC.

This clone has a handful of counts. V is TRBV6-5 and J is TRBJ2-1; TRBD2 matches 7 bases. V gave up 6 bases and J gave up 8 bases; unmatched junction bases: 4. Germline CDR1 reads MNHEY; CDR2 reads SVGAGI. The CDR3 contains 12 residues. CDR3 in DNA: TGTGCCAGCAGGTCTAGCGGCGATGAGCAGTTCTTC. Its translation: CASRSSGDEQFF.

The rearrangement joins TRBV5-3 to TRBJ2-7; tentative D call: TRBD1 (7 bases). TRBV5-3 counts as an open reading frame of uncertain function. V lost 4 bases to trimming and J lost 13 bases, with 21 bases between them. The CDR3 is made up of 13 amino acids. CDR3 in amino acids: CARSPPCGGTAYF. In DNA form, the CDR3 reads TGTGCCAGAAGCCCCCCTTGCGGCGGGACAGCTTACTTC.

This clone appeared a single time. This chain joins TRBV14 and TRBJ1-2; the D gene is possibly TRBD1 (6 bases). This CDR3 has 16 residues. Trimming left V 0 bases short and J 8 bases short, with 19 bases between. Germline CDR1 and CDR2: SGHDN and FVKESK. The CDR3 nucleotides read TGTGCCAGCAGCCAAGAGAAGGTGGCAGGGGCAAACGGCTACACCTTC. Its translation is CASSQEKVAGANGYTF.

The chain combines TRBV11-2 with TRBJ2-7, with D tentatively TRBD1 (5 bases). The germline V and J ends were trimmed by 3 bases and 4 bases, with 7 bases remaining between them. In germline, CDR1 is SGHAT, CDR2 FQNNGV. The CDR3 spans 12 residues. As DNA, the CDR3 is TGTGCCAGCAGCTTCCAGGGTTACGAGCAGTACTTC. Translating it yields CASSFQGYEQYF.

This clone has just a few counts. The gene calls are TRBV6-4 and TRBJ2-2; the match to TRBD2 covers 12 bases. V shed 3 bases and J 4 bases; nucleotides not matched to a gene: 0. Looked up from germline, CDR1 is MRHNA and CDR2 is SNTAGT. This CDR3 region has 15 residues. CDR3 protein: CASSETSGSTGELFF. The DNA of the CDR3 is TGTGCCAGCAGTGAGACTAGCGGGAGCACCGGGGAGCTGTTTTTT.